This TCR beta chain was profiled in a study of shared clonotypes between healthy human individuals. Overall study: Each donor's CD4 naive and CD4 memory cells filled three plates apiece, CD8 naive two, and CD8 memory one.

The data were produced by immunoSEQ multiplex PCR, yet TCRdb's version contains in-frame clones alone and is incomplete. The top ten clones hold 1.4% to 1.5% of a sample with under 1,100,000 clones, around four fifths of them seen once. This CDR3 is built from 14 residues. Trimming pared 2 bases from V and 8 bases from J, leaving 10 bases between. Germline values: CDR1 MNHEY, CDR2 SVGAGI. This clone was observed once. The TCR was taken from a young man in good health. The chain combines TRBV6-5 with TRBJ1-6; D perhaps matches TRBD1 (6 bases). Sequencing was carried out using memory CD4+ T cells sorted from blood. Subset defined: CD45RA-negative fraction. CDR3 DNA sequence: TGTGCCAGCAGTTACGACAGGCGGGATTCACCCCTCCACTTT. Its protein product is CASSYDRRDSPLHF.